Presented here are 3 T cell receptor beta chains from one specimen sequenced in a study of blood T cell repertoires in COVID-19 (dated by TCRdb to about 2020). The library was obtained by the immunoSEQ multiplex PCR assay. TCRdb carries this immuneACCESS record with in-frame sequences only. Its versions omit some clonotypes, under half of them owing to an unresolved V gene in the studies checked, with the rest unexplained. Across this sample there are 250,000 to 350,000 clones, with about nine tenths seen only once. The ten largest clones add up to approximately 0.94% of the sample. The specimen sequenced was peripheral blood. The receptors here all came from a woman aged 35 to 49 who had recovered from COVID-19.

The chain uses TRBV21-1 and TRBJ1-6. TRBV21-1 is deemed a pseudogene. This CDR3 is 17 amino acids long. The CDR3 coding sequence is TGTGCCAGCAGCAAAGCGCTGCAACGCGGGGGGAATTCACCCCTCCACTTT. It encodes CASSKALQRGGNSPLHF.

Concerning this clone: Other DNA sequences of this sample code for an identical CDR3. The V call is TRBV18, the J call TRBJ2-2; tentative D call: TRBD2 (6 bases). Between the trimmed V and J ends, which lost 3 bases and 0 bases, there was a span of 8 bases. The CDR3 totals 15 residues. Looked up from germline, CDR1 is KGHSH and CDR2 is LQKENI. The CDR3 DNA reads TGTGCCAGCTCACCTCGCGGGGCGAACACCGGGGAGCTGTTTTTT. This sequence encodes CASSPRGANTGELFF.

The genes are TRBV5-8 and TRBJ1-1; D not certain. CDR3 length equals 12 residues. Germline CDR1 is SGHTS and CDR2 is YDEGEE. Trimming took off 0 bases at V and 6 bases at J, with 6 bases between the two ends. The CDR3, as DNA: TGTGCCAGCAGCTTGGCCTTCGCTGAAGCTTTCTTT. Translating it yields CASSLAFAEAFF.